Shown below are 17 T cell receptor beta chains from a single sample sequenced in a study of shared clonotypes between healthy human individuals. Libraries were prepared by immunoSEQ multiplex PCR; TCRdb keeps only in-frame clonotypes and omits some of them. This table holds over 2 million clones, roughly 94% found once. Terminally differentiated effector memory CD45RA+ cells were left out of the naive CD8 fraction, which was CD45RO-negative and positively selected for CCR7. Source material: naive CD8+ T cells sorted from blood. The receptors were gathered from a man between 18 and 29 years old in good health.

The chain is built from TRBV11-2 and TRBJ2-7, with 10 bases that match TRBD2. Germline loops: CDR1 SGHAT, CDR2 FQNNGV. The CDR3 extends over 15 amino acids. The V and J ends lost 0 bases and 5 bases, in that order; junction bases with no gene match: 4. CDR3 DNA: TGTGCCAGCAGCTTAGAAAGCGGGGGGGCCAACGAGCAGTACTTC. It is translated as CASSLESGGANEQYF.

This clone was observed a single time. At the DNA level, this CDR3 is encoded by other sequences in the same sample as well. The V call is TRBV6-5, the J call TRBJ2-3; TRBD2 matches at 9 bases. The CDR3 runs 15 residues. V was clipped by 5 bases and J by 1 base; unmatched bases: 4. Germline assignment: CDR1 MNHEY and CDR2 SVGAGI. The CDR3, as DNA: TGTGCCAGCAGTACAATAGCGGGGGGCACAGATACGCAGTATTTT. It codes for CASSTIAGGTDTQYF.

The V call is TRBV6-5, the J call TRBJ1-2, with 8 positions matching TRBD1. Per the germline V gene, CDR1 is MNHEY and CDR2 is SVGAGI. V dropped 7 bases and J dropped 0; count of bases not matched to a gene: 4. The CDR3 loop spans 14 amino acids. The CDR3: CASTSTGANYGYTF. The CDR3 bases are TGTGCCAGCACTTCGACAGGGGCTAACTATGGCTACACCTTC.

The CDR3 region has the DNA TGTGCCAGCAGTGAAGGGACTGCTGCAACTAATGAAAAACTGTTTTTT. Protein sequence: CASSEGTAATNEKLFF. The chain links TRBV25-1 to TRBJ1-4, with D maybe TRBD1 (5 bases). The V gene lost 2 bases and the J gene lost 0 bases, with 10 bases spanning the gap. Germline values: CDR1 MGHDK, CDR2 SYGVNS. The CDR3 loop spans 16 amino acids.

The gene calls are TRBV7-9 and TRBJ2-1; the D is unclear. Trimming shortened V by 0 bases and J by 10 bases, and 10 bases separated the two germline ends. This CDR3 comprises 13 residues. In germline, CDR1 is SEHNR, CDR2 FQNEAQ (reference sequence). As DNA, the CDR3 is TGTGCCAGCAGCTTAGCTGACATACGGGAGCAGTTCTTC. This codes for CASSLADIREQFF.

With regard to this clone: Additional DNA sequences in this sample encode the identical CDR3. The J gene is TRBJ2-4, the V gene TRBV4-1; D uncertain. CDR1 and CDR2 from the germline V gene are MGHRA and YSYEKL. Trimming removed 2 bases at V and 4 bases at J, with 6 bases between. This CDR3 comprises 13 residues. The CDR3 region has the DNA TGCGCCAGCAGCCAAATCGGAAAAAACATTCAGTACTTC. Translating gives CASSQIGKNIQYF.

This chain connects TRBV2 to TRBJ2-3, with D maybe TRBD1 (5 bases). Germline CDR1 and CDR2: SNHLY and FYNNEI. The CDR3 is 13 residues long. V lost 6 bases and J lost 4, with 11 bases in between. The CDR3 bases are TGTGCCAGCAGGACGGCAGGGTCAGATACGCAGTATTTT. This sequence encodes CASRTAGSDTQYF.

CDR3 sequence: CASSGRGYNEQFF. The CDR3 DNA follows: TGTGCCAGCAGCGGCAGGGGCTACAATGAGCAGTTCTTC. The chain has TRBV9 and TRBJ2-1; perhaps TRBD1 as D (6 bases). The V gene's germline CDR1 is SGDLS and CDR2 YYNGEE. The length of the CDR3 is 13 residues. V was cut by 3 bases and J by 3 bases, with 7 bases left in between. Looking up the rest from reference TRBV9 and TRBJ2-1 gives the full variable domain: DSGVTQTPKHLITATGQRVTLRCSPRSGDLSVYWYQQSLDQGLQFLIQYYNGEERAKGNILERFSAQQFPDLHSELNLSSLELGDSALYFCASSGRGYNEQFFGPGTRLTVL.

The gene calls are TRBV27 and TRBJ2-2, with D tentatively TRBD1 (6 bases). The germline V gene has CDR1 MNHEY and CDR2 SMNVEV (reference sequence). V was pared by 5 bases and J by 1 base, with 8 bases between. This CDR3 contains 14 residues. This CDR3 is CASSQGLNTGELFF. Written as DNA, the CDR3 is TGTGCCAGCAGTCAGGGGCTGAACACCGGGGAGCTGTTTTTT.

The genes are TRBV2 and TRBJ1-2, with TRBD1 as a possible D gene (6 bases). V shed 3 bases and J shed 3 bases, with 14 bases lying between them. Germline loops: CDR1 SNHLY, CDR2 FYNNEI. This CDR3 comprises 15 residues. The CDR3 nucleotides are TGTGCCAGCAGTGAGGGGGCAGGAGGATACTATGGCTACACCTTC. Encoded protein: CASSEGAGGYYGYTF.

The chain has TRBV7-2 and TRBJ1-6, with 9 nucleotides matching TRBD1. Germline V gives CDR1 SGHTA, CDR2 FQGNSA. CDR3 size: 16 residues. V trimming: 5 bases; J trimming: 6 bases; junction bases outside the gene matches: 8. The DNA for the CDR3 is TGTGCCAGCAGCCCACGCCTGGGACAGGGTAATTCACCCCTCCACTTT. Residues: CASSPRLGQGNSPLHF.

The CDR3 nucleotides read TGTGCCAGCAGTTTTTCCCCACTAGCGGCACAGGTCGATGAGCAGTTCTTC. Encoded protein: CASSFSPLAAQVDEQFF. The chain combines TRBV28 with TRBJ2-1; TRBD2 matches 8 bases. Germline loops: CDR1 MDHEN, CDR2 SYDVKM. The CDR3 is made up of 17 amino acids. The trim removed 3 bases at V and 8 bases at J, leaving 15 bases unmatched.

J is TRBJ1-2 and V is TRBV27; a possible D gene is TRBD1 (5 bases). V was clipped by 3 bases and J by 4 bases, with 9 bases between them. The CDR3 length is 13 residues. Germline V lookup: CDR1 MNHEY, CDR2 SMNVEV (reference sequence). The CDR3 DNA follows: TGTGCCAGCAGTTTTGAGGGGTTCTATGGCTACACCTTC. Translation: CASSFEGFYGYTF.

V gene TRBV28 combines with J gene TRBJ2-7; no clear D gene. Trimming removed 2 bases at V and 0 bases at J, with 11 bases between. The CDR3 runs 15 residues. CDR1 is MDHEN and CDR2 is SYDVKM in the germline V gene. The CDR3 bases are TGTGCCAGCAGTTTAGGGCTTTATCTCTCCTACGAGCAGTACTTC. This codes for CASSLGLYLSYEQYF.

The chain uses TRBV5-6 and TRBJ2-3; a weak D match, TRBD2 (6 bases). This CDR3 has 13 amino acids. The germline CDR1 and CDR2 sequences are SGHDT and YYEEEE. The V end lost 8 bases, the J end lost 2 bases, and 12 bases lay between the germline ends. CDR3 sequence reads: CASGTGVTDTQYF. Written as DNA, the CDR3 is TGTGCCAGTGGCACGGGGGTCACAGATACGCAGTATTTT.

The J gene is TRBJ2-1, the V gene TRBV4-1; TRBD2 agrees at 10 bases. Per the germline V gene, CDR1 is MGHRA and CDR2 is YSYEKL. V shed 3 bases, J shed 2 bases, and the junction held 4 bases outside the gene matches. The CDR3 is 16 residues long. DNA of the CDR3: TGCGCCAGCAGCCAGGGTACTAGCGGGGCCTACAATGAGCAGTTCTTC. Its translation: CASSQGTSGAYNEQFF.

Remarks on this clone: At the DNA level, this CDR3 is encoded by other sequences in the same sample as well. The chain carries TRBV28 and TRBJ1-1; TRBD1 matches at 7 bases. The CDR3 totals 14 residues. V shed 2 bases, J shed 0 bases, and the junction held 0 bases outside the gene matches. Germline V gene lookup returns CDR1 MDHEN and CDR2 SYDVKM. The DNA of the CDR3 is TGTGCCAGCAGTTTAAGGGGGCTGAACACTGAAGCTTTCTTT. Translated, it gives CASSLRGLNTEAFF.